The present T cell receptor beta chain was sequenced within a study of cytomegalovirus exposure and HLA in healthy donors. Study context: According to later analysis, the same platform produced the roughly 120 validation and several hundred first-cohort repertoires. Study outcomes and limitations: The listing of 150 to 200 TCR beta chains classed them as cytomegalovirus-associated. The dataset shows that most TCR sequences were rare, while some public TCRs occurred in many donors. The CMV antigen specificity of a few CMV-associated chains was confirmed through in vitro analysis.

Data came from immunoSEQ multiplex PCR; TCRdb stores just in-frame clones and leaves some out. The table records around 350,000 clones, 86% of them present only once. CDR1 and CDR2 (germline): MNHEY, SVGAGI. V lost 0 bases and J 7 bases, leaving 10 bases between the germline ends. The CDR3 has 13 amino acids. This clone showed up just a few times. Antigen specificity is unknown. The origin of this receptor is a woman under 30 in good health and CMV-seronegative. V is TRBV6-5 and J is TRBJ2-7; unclear D gene. Sequencing input: PBMCs. Here the CDR3 reads CASSYSITGEQYF. CDR3 nucleotide sequence: TGTGCCAGCAGTTACTCGATCACCGGGGAGCAGTACTTC.